Below are 15 T cell receptor beta chains sequenced from a single sample in a study of PD-1 blockade in classical Hodgkin lymphoma. Time point reported: cycle 4 day 1 (C4D1), after 5 to 7 weeks of nivolumab. After autologous stem cell transplantation all patients relapsed, and prior brentuximab vedotin exposure differed between cohorts. Thawed PBMCs underwent magnetic negative selection to yield purified CD4+ T cells. Here immunoSEQ multiplex PCR was the method, and the copy in TCRdb shows in-frame clones only, minus some. In the table there are 25,000 to 30,000 clones, around 80% of which are singletons. Sequencing used CD4+ T cells from blood, obtained before the fourth cycle of nivolumab. These receptors all come from a human donor with classical Hodgkin lymphoma.

The chain couples TRBV19 to TRBJ2-4, with 9 nucleotides matching TRBD2. V shed 4 bases, J shed 0 bases, and the junction held 4 bases outside the gene matches. Germline CDR1 LNHDA, CDR2 SQIVND (reference sequence). The CDR3 contains 16 residues. The CDR3 nucleotides read TGTGCCAGTAGTAATTTAGCGGGAGTAGCCAAAAACATTCAGTACTTC. It specifies CASSNLAGVAKNIQYF.

The chain recombines TRBV7-8 with TRBJ1-1; D is unclear. The CDR3 loop spans 12 amino acids. The V gene's germline CDR1 is SGHVS and CDR2 FQNEAQ. V lost 0 bases and J 7 bases, leaving 6 bases between the germline ends. DNA of the CDR3: TGTGCCAGCAGCTTAGCGCCGAGTGAAGCTTTCTTT. Amino acids: CASSLAPSEAFF. Supplemented by reference TRBV7-8 and TRBJ1-1, the full variable domain reads GAGVSQSPRYKVAKRGQDVALRCDPISGHVSLFWYQQALGQGPEFLTYFQNEAQLDKSGLPSDRFFAERPEGSVSTLKIQRTQQEDSAVYLCASSLAPSEAFFGQGTRLTVV.

V gene TRBV28 combines with J gene TRBJ2-7; D might be TRBD2 (6 bases). Germline loops: CDR1 MDHEN, CDR2 SYDVKM. CDR3 length: 14 residues. The V end was cut by 5 bases, the J end by 2 bases, with 13 bases between. DNA for the CDR3: TGTGCCAGCAGTACCCCGAGCGGGCCCTACGAGCAGTACTTC. Its protein product is CASSTPSGPYEQYF.

The rearrangement joins TRBV5-4 to TRBJ2-7, with D possibly matching TRBD1 (5 bases). The ends were cut back, 4 bases at V and 2 bases at J, with 10 bases in the middle. The germline V gene encodes CDR1 SGHNT and CDR2 YYREEE (reference sequence). This CDR3 region has 13 residues. CDR3: CASSVDTTYEQYF. CDR3 nucleotide sequence: TGTGCCAGCAGCGTGGACACGACCTACGAGCAGTACTTC.

The genes are TRBV30 and TRBJ1-1; 8 bases fit TRBD1. CDR1 GTSNPN and CDR2 SVGIG come from the germline V gene (reference sequence). V lost 4 bases to trimming and J lost 5 bases; unmatched junction nucleotides: 6. The CDR3 is 13 residues long. The CDR3 nucleotides read TGTGCCTGGACAAGGACAGGGAGGACTGAAGCTTTCTTT. It encodes CAWTRTGRTEAFF.

The chain joins TRBV6-5 to TRBJ2-5; the D gene is possibly TRBD1 (6 bases). Per germline, CDR1 MNHEY and CDR2 SVGAGI. The V end was cut by 6 bases, the J end by 4 bases, with 12 bases between. This CDR3 region has 13 residues. The CDR3 sequence is CASSWDNRETQYF. In nucleotides, the CDR3 is TGTGCCAGCAGCTGGGACAACAGAGAGACCCAGTACTTC.

The chain carries TRBV18 and TRBJ2-3, with 7 bases aligning to TRBD1. This CDR3 is 15 amino acids long. The V segment lost 4 bases and the J segment 2 bases; nucleotides outside the gene matches: 6. Germline V gene lookup returns CDR1 KGHSH and CDR2 LQKENI. DNA for the CDR3: TGTGCCAGCTCACTACAGGGGATTCCCACAGATACGCAGTATTTT. Protein sequence: CASSLQGIPTDTQYF.

V gene TRBV6-5 combines with J gene TRBJ2-6; the D is unclear. Germline-derived CDR1 and CDR2 are MNHEY and SVGAGI. The CDR3 has 15 residues. Trimming removed 6 bases from V and 4 bases from J, with 13 bases in between. CDR3 region: CASRPNWAGANVLTF. The DNA of the CDR3 is TGTGCCAGCAGGCCCAATTGGGCCGGGGCCAACGTCCTGACTTTC.

This chain joins TRBV7-9 and TRBJ2-7; 7 bases are a match to TRBD2. CDR1 and CDR2 from the germline V gene are SEHNR and FQNEAQ (reference sequence). This CDR3 comprises 18 residues. V shed 5 bases and J 0 bases; nucleotides not matched to a gene: 16. DNA of the CDR3: TGTGCCAGCAGCACGCGAGGGTTAGCGCGGGAGATCTCCTACGAGCAGTACTTC. Its protein product is CASSTRGLAREISYEQYF.

The chain recombines TRBV11-2 with TRBJ2-2; D may be TRBD1 (6 bases). There are 16 residues in the CDR3. V was clipped by 1 base and J by 2 bases, with 11 bases between them. Germline CDR1 SGHAT, CDR2 FQNNGV. In DNA, the CDR3 is TGTGCCAGCAGCTTAGTGGCAGGGACAAACACCGGGGAGCTGTTTTTT. It codes for CASSLVAGTNTGELFF.

The chain links TRBV9 to TRBJ2-5; 9 nucleotides align to TRBD1. CDR3 length: 15 amino acids. Trimming cost V 4 bases and J 4 bases; bases outside gene matches: 8. Germline V CDR1 and CDR2: SGDLS, YYNGEE. The CDR3: CASSNNRDRVETQYF. The CDR3 nucleotides read TGTGCCAGCAGCAACAACCGGGACAGGGTAGAGACCCAGTACTTC.

The DNA for the CDR3 is TGCGCCAGCAGCCAAGCGGGGGGACTAGCGGGGGCCCCGGGCCCCTACGAGCAGTACTTC. Translation gives CASSQAGGLAGAPGPYEQYF. The J gene is TRBJ2-7, the V gene TRBV4-1; 14 bases map to TRBD2. CDR1 and CDR2 (germline): MGHRA, YSYEKL. Trimming removed 1 base from V and 2 bases from J; junction bases left unmatched: 13. The CDR3 totals 20 residues.

The chain is built from TRBV6-1 and TRBJ1-4; D uncertain. V was cut by 7 bases and J by 3 bases, with 12 bases left in between. The germline V gene has CDR1 MNHNS and CDR2 SASEGT. CDR3 length equals 14 residues. CDR3 bases: TGTGCCAGCATGAAGGCAGGCTCTAATGAAAAACTGTTTTTT. Residues: CASMKAGSNEKLFF.

Notes on this clone: Compared with germline, one end of the junction differs, possibly owing to a read error. The V call is TRBV14, the J call TRBJ1-3; no definite D call. CDR1 is SGHDN and CDR2 is FVKESK in the germline V gene. This CDR3 has 13 residues. The CDR3 region is CASSHVSRNTIYF. The CDR3 region has the DNA TGTGCCAGCAGCCACGTCTCTAGAAACACCATATATTTT.

On this clone: Other DNA sequences in this specimen translate into the identical CDR3. The V gene is TRBV12-5, the J gene TRBJ2-2; 9 nucleotides align to TRBD1. This CDR3 has 16 residues. After removal of 1 base from V and 6 bases from J, the junction contained 6 bases not matched to a gene. Looked up from germline, CDR1 is LGHNT and CDR2 is FRNRAP. CDR3: CASGLGQGGAAGELFF. The CDR3 DNA follows: TGTGCTAGTGGTTTGGGACAGGGGGGTGCGGCCGGGGAGCTGTTTTTT.